The clone carrying this TCR beta chain was seen only a few times. Its specificity is not known. These data belong to a study of cytomegalovirus exposure and HLA in healthy donors. PCR used 60 Vbeta primers and 13 Jbeta primers. Sequenced by immunoSEQ multiplex PCR; TCRdb stores in-frame clones only, minus some. Of 150,000 or so clones in the sample, almost 80% were seen once. General observations from the study: V- and J-gene trimming of TCR beta was linked (in a later analysis) to a missense DCLRE1C variant. Presence/absence analyses rested on an assumption that sequencing depth was roughly uniform across donors.

Germline assignment: CDR1 SGDLS and CDR2 YYNGEE. This CDR3 is 17 amino acids long. The V gene end was trimmed by 2 bases and the J gene end by 1 base; junction bases not matched to a gene: 3. The clonotype comes from a female donor in good health and CMV-seronegative. The sample was PBMCs. The chain uses TRBV9 and TRBJ2-6, with 10 nucleotides matching TRBD1. CDR3 amino acids: CASSVGQGFSGANVLTF. DNA of the CDR3: TGTGCCAGCAGCGTGGGACAGGGGTTTTCTGGGGCCAACGTCCTGACTTTC.